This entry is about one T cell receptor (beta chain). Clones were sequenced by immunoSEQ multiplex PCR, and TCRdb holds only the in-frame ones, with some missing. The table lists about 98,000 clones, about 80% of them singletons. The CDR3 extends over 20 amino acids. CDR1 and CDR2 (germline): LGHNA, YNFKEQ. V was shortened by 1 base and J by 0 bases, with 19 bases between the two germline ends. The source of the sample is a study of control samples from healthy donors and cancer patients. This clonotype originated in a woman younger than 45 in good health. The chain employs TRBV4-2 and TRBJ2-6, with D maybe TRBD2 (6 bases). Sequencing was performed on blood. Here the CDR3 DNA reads TGTGCCAGCAGCCAAGGAGAGGTAGGGGTAGCGGACTCTGGGGCCAACGTCCTGACTTTC. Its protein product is CASSQGEVGVADSGANVLTF.